This entry concerns a single T cell receptor beta chain. The antigen remains unidentified. Template material for amplifying TCR beta CDR3 regions consisted of RNA transcripts. The HTBI primer set drove a first-round RT-PCR of the TCR CDR3. TCRdb independently ran MiXCR on the multiplex PCR reads; one entry per CDR3 protein. The data show about 560,000 distinct CDR3 sequences, approximately 16% seen once. Researchers defined stable Graves' hyperthyroidism as no ophthalmopathy progression within 18 months. This entry comes from a study of T cells in Graves' hyperthyroidism and ophthalmopathy. The study, taken as a whole, reports: Blood shared most expanded thyroid clonotypes above 0.001.

Germline CDR1 SGHTA, CDR2 FQGNSA. The CDR3 is 15 amino acids. Trimming left V 0 bases short and J 6 bases short, with 9 bases between. The chain links TRBV7-2 to TRBJ1-6; D unclear. Material: blood. The sequence was obtained from a woman younger than 35 with Graves' hyperthyroidism. The CDR3 sequence is CASSLAGPGNSPLHF. The CDR3 region has the DNA TGTGCCAGCAGCTTAGCCGGACCGGGTAATTCACCCCTCCACTTT.